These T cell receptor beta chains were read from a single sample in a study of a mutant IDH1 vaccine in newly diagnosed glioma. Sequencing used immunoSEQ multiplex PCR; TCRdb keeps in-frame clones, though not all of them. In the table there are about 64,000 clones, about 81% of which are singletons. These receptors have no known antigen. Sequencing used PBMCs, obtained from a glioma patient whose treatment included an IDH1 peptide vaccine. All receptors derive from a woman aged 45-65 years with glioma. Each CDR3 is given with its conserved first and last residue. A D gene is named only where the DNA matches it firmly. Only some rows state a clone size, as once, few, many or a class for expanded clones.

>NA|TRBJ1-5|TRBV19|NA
TGTGCCAGTAGTATAGATGATCTCCGGGATAGCAATCAGCCCCAGCATTTT
CASSIDDLRDSNQPQHF
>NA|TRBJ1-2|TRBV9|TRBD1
TGTGCCAGCAGCGCCCTAACAGGGGATGGCTACACCTTC
CASSALTGDGYTF
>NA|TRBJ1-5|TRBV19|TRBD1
TGTGCCAGTAGTAGGGACAGGGGCAATCAGCCCCAGCATTTT
CASSRDRGNQPQHF
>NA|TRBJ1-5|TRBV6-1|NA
TGTGCCAGCAGTGAAGCCTATCAGCCCCAGCATTTT
CASSEAYQPQHF
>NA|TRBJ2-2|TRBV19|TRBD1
TGTGCCAGTAGTCCTAGATCCGGGACAGGGGGTCCCGGGGAGCTGTTTTTT
CASSPRSGTGGPGELFF
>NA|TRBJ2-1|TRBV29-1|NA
TGCAGCGCAACCGGGACTCTGATAGGGGAGCAGTTCTTC
CSATGTLIGEQFF
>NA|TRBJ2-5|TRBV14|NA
TGTGCCAGCAGCCAAGTTGAGACCCAGTACTTC
CASSQVETQYF
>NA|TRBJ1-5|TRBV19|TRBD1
TGTGCCAGCGGGACAGGTACGAGCAATCAGCCCCAGCATTTT
CASGTGTSNQPQHF
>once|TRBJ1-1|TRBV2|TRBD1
TGTGCCAGCAGCGATACCCCACAGGGGGTAGGGACTGAAGCTTTCTTT
CASSDTPQGVGTEAFF
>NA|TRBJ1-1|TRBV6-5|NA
TGTGCCAGCAGATCCAGGACAGAGTTTCATGCTTTCTTT
CASRSRTEFHAFF
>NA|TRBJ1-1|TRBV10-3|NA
TGTGCCTCTCGGATAGGAGCGAACACTGAAGCTTTCTTT
CASRIGANTEAFF
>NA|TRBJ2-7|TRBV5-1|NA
TGCGCCAGCAGCCCCATGCGGAGGAAAAACGAGCAGTACTTC
CASSPMRRKNEQYF
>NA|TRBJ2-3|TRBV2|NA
TGTGCCAGCAGTGTTATCTTTGAGGTAGCCGCAGATACGCAGTATTTT
CASSVIFEVAADTQYF
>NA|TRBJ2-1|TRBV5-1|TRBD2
TGCGCCAGCACCCAGCTAGCGGGGCTTTACAATGAGCAGTTCTTC
CASTQLAGLYNEQFF
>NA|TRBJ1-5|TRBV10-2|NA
TGCGCCAGCAGTGAAGATCGCGGGGCGGGGGGTTATCAGCCCCAGCATTTT
CASSEDRGAGGYQPQHF
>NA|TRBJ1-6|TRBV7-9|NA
TGTGCCAGCAGCTTAGCAGGGGTGATTTATAATTCACCCCTCCACTTT
CASSLAGVIYNSPLHF
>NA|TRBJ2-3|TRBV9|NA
TGTGCCAGCAGCGTAGGCGGGGAAGATACGCAGTATTTT
CASSVGGEDTQYF
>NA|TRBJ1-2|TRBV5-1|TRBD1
TGCGCCAGCAGCTGGGGACAGGGGGCGCAATATGGCTACACCTTC
CASSWGQGAQYGYTF
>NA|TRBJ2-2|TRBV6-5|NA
TGTGCCAGCAGTTACAACTCCTTCACCGGGGAGCTGTTTTTT
CASSYNSFTGELFF
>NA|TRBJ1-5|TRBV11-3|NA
TGTGCCAGCAGCCGAAGGTCAGGGTCGGAGCCCCAGCATTTT
CASSRRSGSEPQHF
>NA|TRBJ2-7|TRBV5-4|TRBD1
TGTGCCAGCAGCAACGTTGCCGGGACAGGGGGCGAGCAGTACTTC
CASSNVAGTGGEQYF
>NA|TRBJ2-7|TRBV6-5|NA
TGTGCCAGCAGTTCGGGACCGACACCTCAGTACTTC
CASSSGPTPQYF
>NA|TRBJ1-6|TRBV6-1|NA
TGTGCCAGCAGTGAAGATGGGTGGGTCGGTGGTAATTCACCCCTCCACTTT
CASSEDGWVGGNSPLHF
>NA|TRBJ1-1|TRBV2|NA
TGTGCCAGCAGTTTGGGGAGGGGAAACACTGAAGCTTTCTTT
CASSLGRGNTEAFF
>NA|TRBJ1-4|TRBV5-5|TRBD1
TGTGCCAGCAGCTTGACGGGACAGGGGGTTGAAAAACTGTTTTTT
CASSLTGQGVEKLFF
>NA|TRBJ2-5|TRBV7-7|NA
TGTGCTAGCAGCTTAGATCCAGGGCGTAAAGAGACCCAGTACTTC
CASSLDPGRKETQYF
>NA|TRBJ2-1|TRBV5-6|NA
TGTGCCAGCAGCTTGAGAGGGACTCACAATGAGCAGTTCTTC
CASSLRGTHNEQFF
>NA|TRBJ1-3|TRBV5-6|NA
TGTGCCAGCAGCGGACCCACGAGGGGGTCTGGAAACACCATATATTTT
CASSGPTRGSGNTIYF
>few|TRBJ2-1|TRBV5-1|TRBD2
TGCGCCAGCAGCCCCCTGGCGGGAGGGAACTACAATGAGCAGTTCTTC
CASSPLAGGNYNEQFF
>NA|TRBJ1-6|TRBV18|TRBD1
TGTGCCAGCTCACCACGTACTGGGACAGGGGTCGAGTCACCCCTCCACTTT
CASSPRTGTGVESPLHF
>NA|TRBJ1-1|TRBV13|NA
TGTGCCAGCAGCTCAGGCCTGAACACTGAAGCTTTCTTT
CASSSGLNTEAFF
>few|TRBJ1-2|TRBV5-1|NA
TGCGCCAGCAGCTTGGAAGGCTATGGCTACACCTTC
CASSLEGYGYTF